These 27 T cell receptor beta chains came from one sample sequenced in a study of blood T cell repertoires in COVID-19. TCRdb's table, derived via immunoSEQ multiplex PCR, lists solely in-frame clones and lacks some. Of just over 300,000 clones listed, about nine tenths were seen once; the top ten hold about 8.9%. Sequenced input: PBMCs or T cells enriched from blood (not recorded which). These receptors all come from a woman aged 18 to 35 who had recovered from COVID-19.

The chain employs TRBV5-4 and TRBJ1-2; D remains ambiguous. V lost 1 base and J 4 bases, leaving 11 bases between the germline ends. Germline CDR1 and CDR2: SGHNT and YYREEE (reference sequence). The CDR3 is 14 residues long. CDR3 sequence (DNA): TGTGCCAGCAGCTTGATATCGGCGGGCTATGGCTACACCTTC. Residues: CASSLISAGYGYTF.

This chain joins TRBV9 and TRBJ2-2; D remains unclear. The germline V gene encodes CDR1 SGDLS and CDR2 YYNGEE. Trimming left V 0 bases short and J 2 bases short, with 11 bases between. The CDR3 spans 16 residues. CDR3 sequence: CASSVGPGFNTGELFF. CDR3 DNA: TGTGCCAGCAGCGTAGGCCCAGGTTTCAACACCGGGGAGCTGTTTTTT.

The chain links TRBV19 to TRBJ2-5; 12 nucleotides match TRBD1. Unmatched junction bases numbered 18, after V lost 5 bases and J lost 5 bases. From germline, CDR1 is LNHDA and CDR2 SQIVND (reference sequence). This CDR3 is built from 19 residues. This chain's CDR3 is CASSVGTGGSFWDGETQYF. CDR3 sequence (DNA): TGTGCCAGTAGTGTGGGGACAGGGGGCTCATTTTGGGATGGGGAGACCCAGTACTTC.

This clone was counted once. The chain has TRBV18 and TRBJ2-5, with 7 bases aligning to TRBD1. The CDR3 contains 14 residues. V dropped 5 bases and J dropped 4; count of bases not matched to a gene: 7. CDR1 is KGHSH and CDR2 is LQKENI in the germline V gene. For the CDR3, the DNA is TGTGCCAGCTCATTACGGGACAGAACAGAGACCCAGTACTTC. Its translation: CASSLRDRTETQYF.

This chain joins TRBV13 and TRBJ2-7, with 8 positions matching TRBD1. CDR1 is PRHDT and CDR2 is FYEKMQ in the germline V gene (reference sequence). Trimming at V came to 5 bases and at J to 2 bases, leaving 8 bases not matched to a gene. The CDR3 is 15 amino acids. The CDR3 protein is CASSPGGGATYEQYF. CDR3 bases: TGTGCCAGCAGCCCAGGGGGCGGGGCAACCTACGAGCAGTACTTC. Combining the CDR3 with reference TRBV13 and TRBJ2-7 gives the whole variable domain AAGVIQSPRHLIKEKRETATLKCYPIPRHDTVYWYQQGPGQDPQFLISFYEKMQSDKGSIPDRFSAQQFSDYHSELNMSSLELGDSALYFCASSPGGGATYEQYFGPGTRLTVT.

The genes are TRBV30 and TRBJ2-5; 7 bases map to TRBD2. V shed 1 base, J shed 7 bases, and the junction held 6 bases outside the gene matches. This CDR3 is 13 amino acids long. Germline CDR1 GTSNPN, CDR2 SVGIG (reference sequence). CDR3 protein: CAWSGGGPRTQYF. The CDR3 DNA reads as TGTGCCTGGAGTGGGGGGGGACCCAGGACCCAGTACTTC.

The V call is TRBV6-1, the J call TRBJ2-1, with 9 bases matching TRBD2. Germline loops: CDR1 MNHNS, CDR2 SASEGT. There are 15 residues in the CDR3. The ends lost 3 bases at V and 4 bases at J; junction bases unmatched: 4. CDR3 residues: CASSDRRGGYNEQFF. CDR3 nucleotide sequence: TGTGCCAGCAGTGACCGGCGGGGGGGTTACAATGAGCAGTTCTTC.

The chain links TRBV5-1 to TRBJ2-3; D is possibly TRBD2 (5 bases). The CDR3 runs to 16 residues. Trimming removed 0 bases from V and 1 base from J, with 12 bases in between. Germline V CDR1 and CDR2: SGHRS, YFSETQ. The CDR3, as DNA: TGCGCCAGCAGCTTGGGGGCTAGCCAGGGCACAGATACGCAGTATTTT. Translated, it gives CASSLGASQGTDTQYF.

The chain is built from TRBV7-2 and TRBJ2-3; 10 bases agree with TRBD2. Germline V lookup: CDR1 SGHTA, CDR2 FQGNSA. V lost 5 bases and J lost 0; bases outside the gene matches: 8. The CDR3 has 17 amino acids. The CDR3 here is CASSRGLAADSTDTQYF. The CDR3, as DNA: TGTGCCAGCAGCCGCGGACTAGCGGCAGACAGCACAGATACGCAGTATTTT.

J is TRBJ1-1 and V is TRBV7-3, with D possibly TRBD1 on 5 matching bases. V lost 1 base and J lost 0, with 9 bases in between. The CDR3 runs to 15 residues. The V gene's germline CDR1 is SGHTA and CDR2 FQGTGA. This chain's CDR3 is CASSLMPGLNTEAFF. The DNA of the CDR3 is TGTGCCAGCAGCTTAATGCCAGGGCTGAACACTGAAGCTTTCTTT.

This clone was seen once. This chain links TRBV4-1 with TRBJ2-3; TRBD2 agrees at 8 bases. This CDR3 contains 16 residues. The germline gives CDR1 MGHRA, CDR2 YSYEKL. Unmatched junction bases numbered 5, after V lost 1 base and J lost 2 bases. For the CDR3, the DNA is TGCGCCAGCAGCCAAGGGCGGGGGGCCGACACAGATACGCAGTATTTT. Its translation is CASSQGRGADTDTQYF.

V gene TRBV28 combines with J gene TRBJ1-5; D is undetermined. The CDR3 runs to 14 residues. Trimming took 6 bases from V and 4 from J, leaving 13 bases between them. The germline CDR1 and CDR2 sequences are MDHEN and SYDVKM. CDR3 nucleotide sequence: TGTGCCAGCAGCCCCCTAGACGGAAATCAGCCCCAGCATTTT. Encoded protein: CASSPLDGNQPQHF.

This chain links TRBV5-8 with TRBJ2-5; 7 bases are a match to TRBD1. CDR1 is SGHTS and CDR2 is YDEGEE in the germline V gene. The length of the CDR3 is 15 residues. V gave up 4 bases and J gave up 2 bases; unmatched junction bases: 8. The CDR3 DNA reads TGTGCCAGCAGCACCGGGACAGCTGATCAAGAGACCCAGTACTTC. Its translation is CASSTGTADQETQYF. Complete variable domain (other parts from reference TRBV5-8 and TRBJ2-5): EAGVTQSPTHLIKTRGQQATLRCSPISGHTSVYWYQQALGLGLQFLLWYDEGEERNRGNFPPRFSGRQFPNYSSELNVNALELEDSALYLCASSTGTADQETQYFGPGTRLLVL.

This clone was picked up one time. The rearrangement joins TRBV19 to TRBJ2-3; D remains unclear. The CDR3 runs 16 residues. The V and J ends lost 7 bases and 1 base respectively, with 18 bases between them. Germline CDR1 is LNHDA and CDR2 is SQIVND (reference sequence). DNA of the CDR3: TGTGCCAGTACCCCCGGTGAGGAACTCGGCACAGATACGCAGTATTTT. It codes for CASTPGEELGTDTQYF.

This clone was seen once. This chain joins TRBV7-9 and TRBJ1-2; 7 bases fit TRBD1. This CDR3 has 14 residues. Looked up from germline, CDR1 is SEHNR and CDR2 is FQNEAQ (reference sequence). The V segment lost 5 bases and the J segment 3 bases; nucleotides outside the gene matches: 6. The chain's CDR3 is CASSPGQAHYGYTF. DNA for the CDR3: TGTGCCAGCAGCCCAGGACAGGCCCACTATGGCTACACCTTC.

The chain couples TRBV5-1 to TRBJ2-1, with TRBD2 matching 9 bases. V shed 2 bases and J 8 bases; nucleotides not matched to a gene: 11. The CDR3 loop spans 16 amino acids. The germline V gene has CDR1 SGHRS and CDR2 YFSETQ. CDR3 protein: CASSLPGLAVGDEQFF. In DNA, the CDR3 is TGCGCCAGCAGCTTACCGGGACTAGCAGTAGGCGATGAGCAGTTCTTC.

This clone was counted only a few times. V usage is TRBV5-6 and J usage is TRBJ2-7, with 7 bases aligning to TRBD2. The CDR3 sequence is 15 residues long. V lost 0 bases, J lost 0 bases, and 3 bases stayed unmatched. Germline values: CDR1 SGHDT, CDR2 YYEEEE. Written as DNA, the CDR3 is TGTGCCAGCAGCTTGGACGGGAGGCCCTCCTACGAGCAGTACTTC. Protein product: CASSLDGRPSYEQYF.

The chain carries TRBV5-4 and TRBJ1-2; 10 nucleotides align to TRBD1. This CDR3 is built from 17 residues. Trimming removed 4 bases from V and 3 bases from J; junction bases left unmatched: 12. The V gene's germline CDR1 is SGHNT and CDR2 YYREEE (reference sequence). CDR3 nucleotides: TGTGCCAGCAGCCCGTCCCGGGACAGGGGCCGTTACTATGGCTACACCTTC. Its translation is CASSPSRDRGRYYGYTF.

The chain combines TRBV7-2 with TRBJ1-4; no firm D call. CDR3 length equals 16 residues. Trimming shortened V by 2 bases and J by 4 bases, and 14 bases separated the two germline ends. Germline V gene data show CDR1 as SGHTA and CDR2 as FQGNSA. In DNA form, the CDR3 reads TGTGCCAGCAGCTTACTAATCCCAGGTGGTAATGAAAAACTGTTTTTT. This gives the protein CASSLLIPGGNEKLFF.

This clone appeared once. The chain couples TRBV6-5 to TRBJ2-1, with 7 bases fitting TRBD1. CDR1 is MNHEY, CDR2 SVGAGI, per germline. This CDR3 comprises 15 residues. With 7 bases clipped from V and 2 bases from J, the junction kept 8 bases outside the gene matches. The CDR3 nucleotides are TGTGCCAGCATTGGAACAGGGGCGGCCTACAATGAGCAGTTCTTC. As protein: CASIGTGAAYNEQFF.

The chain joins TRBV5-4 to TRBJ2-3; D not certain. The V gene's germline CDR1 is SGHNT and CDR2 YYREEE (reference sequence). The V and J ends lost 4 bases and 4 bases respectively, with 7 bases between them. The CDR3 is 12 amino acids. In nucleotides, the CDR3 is TGTGCCAGCAGCCCTTACTCAGATACGCAGTATTTT. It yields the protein CASSPYSDTQYF.

CDR3 coding DNA: TGTGCCAGCAGTTTAGGAACAGTCTCCTACGAGCAGTACTTC. Protein sequence: CASSLGTVSYEQYF. The rearrangement uses TRBV28 and TRBJ2-7; D is uncertain. V lost 2 bases, J lost 0 bases, and 8 bases lay in between. CDR1 and CDR2 from the germline V gene are MDHEN and SYDVKM. The CDR3 extends over 14 amino acids.

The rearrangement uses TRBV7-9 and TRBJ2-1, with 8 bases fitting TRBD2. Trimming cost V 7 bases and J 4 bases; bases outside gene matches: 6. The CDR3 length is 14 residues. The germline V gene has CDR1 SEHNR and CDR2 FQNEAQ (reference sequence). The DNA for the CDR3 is TGTGCCAGCACGAGGGCGGGGGGTTACAATGAGCAGTTCTTC. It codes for CASTRAGGYNEQFF.

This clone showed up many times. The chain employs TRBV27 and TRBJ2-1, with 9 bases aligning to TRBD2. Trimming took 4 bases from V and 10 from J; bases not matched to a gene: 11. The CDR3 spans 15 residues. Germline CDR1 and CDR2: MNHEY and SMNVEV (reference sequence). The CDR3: CASSSSSGGLDEQFF. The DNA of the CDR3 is TGTGCCAGCAGTTCGAGTAGCGGGGGCCTGGACGAGCAGTTCTTC.

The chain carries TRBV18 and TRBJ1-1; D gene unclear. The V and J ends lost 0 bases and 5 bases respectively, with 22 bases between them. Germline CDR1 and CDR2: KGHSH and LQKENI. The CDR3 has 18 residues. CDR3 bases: TGTGCCAGCTCACCACCGTCCTCCGCTCGAGGAGTTGGGACTGAAGCTTTCTTT. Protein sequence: CASSPPSSARGVGTEAFF.

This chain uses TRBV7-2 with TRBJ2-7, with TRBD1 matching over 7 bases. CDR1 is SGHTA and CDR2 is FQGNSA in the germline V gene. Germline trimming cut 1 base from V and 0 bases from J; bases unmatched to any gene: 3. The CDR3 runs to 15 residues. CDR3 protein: CASSLGGQNSYEQYF. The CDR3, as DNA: TGTGCCAGCAGCTTAGGGGGACAGAACTCCTACGAGCAGTACTTC.

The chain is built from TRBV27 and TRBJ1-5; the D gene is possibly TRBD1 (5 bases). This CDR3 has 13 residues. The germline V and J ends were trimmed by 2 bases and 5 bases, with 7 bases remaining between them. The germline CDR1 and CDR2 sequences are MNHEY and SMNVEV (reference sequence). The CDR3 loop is CASSLVRDQPQHF. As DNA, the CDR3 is TGTGCCAGCAGTTTAGTCAGGGATCAGCCCCAGCATTTT.